This T cell receptor beta chain stems from a study of T cells after yellow fever vaccination. Whole-study results and caveats: At less than 97% for CD4 and just over 85% for CD8, most primary-vaccination clones showed up again after the booster.

This clonotype has a handful of counts. TCRdb re-analysed the 5' RACE reads in MiXCR, keeping a single row per CDR3 protein. The sample contains some 80,000 distinct CDR3 sequences, roughly 13% of which appear only once. The CDR3 extends over 14 amino acids. Germline assignment: CDR1 SGHDN and CDR2 FVKESK. V lost 1 base and J lost 5, with 10 bases in between. Sequenced here: CD8+ T cells not binding an NS4B(214-222) dextramer, sorted from PBMCs, sampled less than 25 days after the first yellow fever vaccination. V is TRBV14 and J is TRBJ2-3; unclear D gene. The receptor's source is a man aged 18 to 29 who received the YFV17D yellow fever vaccine. In DNA form, the CDR3 reads TGTGCCAGCAGCCAAGTGGGTGTTGGAGATACGCAGTATTTT. Translated, it gives CASSQVGVGDTQYF.